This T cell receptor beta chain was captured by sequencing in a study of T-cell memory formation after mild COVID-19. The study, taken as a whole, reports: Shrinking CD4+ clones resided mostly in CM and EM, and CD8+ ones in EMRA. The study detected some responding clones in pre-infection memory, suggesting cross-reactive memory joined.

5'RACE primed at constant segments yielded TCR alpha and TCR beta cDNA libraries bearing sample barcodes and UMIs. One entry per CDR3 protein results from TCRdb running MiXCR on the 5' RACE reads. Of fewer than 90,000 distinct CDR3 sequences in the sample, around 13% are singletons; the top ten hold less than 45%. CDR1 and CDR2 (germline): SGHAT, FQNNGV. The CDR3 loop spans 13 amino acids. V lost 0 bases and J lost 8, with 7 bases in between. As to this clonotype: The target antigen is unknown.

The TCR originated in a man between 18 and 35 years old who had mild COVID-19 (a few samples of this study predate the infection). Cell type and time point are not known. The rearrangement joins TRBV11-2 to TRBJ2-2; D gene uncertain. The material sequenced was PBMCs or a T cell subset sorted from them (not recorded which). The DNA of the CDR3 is TGTGCCAGCAGCTTAGATATGGGGGGGGAGCTGTTTTTT. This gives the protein CASSLDMGGELFF.